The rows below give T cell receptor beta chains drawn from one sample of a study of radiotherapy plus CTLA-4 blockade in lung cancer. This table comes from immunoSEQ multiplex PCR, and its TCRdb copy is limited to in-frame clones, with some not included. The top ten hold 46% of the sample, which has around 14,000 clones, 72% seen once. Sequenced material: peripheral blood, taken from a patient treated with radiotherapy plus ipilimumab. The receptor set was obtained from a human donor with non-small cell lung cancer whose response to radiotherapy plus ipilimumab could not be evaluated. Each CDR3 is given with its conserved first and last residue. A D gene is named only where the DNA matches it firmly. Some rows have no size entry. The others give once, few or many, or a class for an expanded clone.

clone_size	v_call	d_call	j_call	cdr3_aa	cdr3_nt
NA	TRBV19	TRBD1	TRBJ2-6	CASSRDRPGANVLTF	TGTGCCAGTAGTAGGGACAGGCCTGGGGCCAACGTCCTGACTTTC
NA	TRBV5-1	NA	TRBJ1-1	CASSLSSRVGTEAFF	TGCGCCAGCAGCTTGTCGTCCAGGGTGGGCACTGAAGCTTTCTTT
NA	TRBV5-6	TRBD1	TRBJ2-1	CASSLGTGSYNEQFF	TGTGCCAGCAGCCTCGGGACAGGCTCCTACAATGAGCAGTTCTTC
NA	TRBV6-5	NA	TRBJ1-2	CASSIGHQGNYGYTF	TGTGCCAGCAGTATAGGACACCAAGGGAACTATGGCTACACCTTC
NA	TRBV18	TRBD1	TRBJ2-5	CASSPSRQGGEETQYF	TGTGCCAGCTCACCGTCCCGACAGGGGGGTGAGGAGACCCAGTACTTC
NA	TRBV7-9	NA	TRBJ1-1	CASSPRLDANTEAFF	TGTGCCAGCAGCCCGCGGCTGGATGCGAACACTGAAGCTTTCTTT
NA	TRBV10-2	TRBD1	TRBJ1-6	CASSEDRGDSPLHF	TGCGCCAGCAGTGAGGACAGGGGAGATTCACCCCTCCACTTT
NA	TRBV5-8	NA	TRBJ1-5	CASSLHGWGNQPQHF	TGTGCCAGCAGCCTCCACGGGTGGGGCAATCAGCCCCAGCATTTT
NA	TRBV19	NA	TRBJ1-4	CASSIGADEKLFF	TGTGCCAGTAGTATAGGAGCCGATGAAAAACTGTTTTTT
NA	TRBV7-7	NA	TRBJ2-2	CASSLGLAGTGELFF	TGTGCCAGCAGCTTAGGTCTAGCAGGCACCGGGGAGCTGTTTTTT
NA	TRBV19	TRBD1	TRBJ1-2	CASSITGAGVYGYTF	TGTGCCAGTAGTATTACAGGGGCGGGCGTCTATGGCTACACCTTC
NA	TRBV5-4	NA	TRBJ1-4	CASSRLGEDPVGNEKLFF	TGTGCCAGCAGCCGCCTAGGGGAGGACCCGGTCGGTAATGAAAAACTGTTTTTT
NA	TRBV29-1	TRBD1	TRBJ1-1	CSASGQANTEAFF	TGCAGCGCCTCGGGACAGGCCAACACTGAAGCTTTCTTT
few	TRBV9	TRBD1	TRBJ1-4	CASSARTGPIEKLFF	TGTGCCAGCAGCGCCAGGACAGGCCCAATTGAAAAACTGTTTTTT
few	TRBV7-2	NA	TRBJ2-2	CASSLRGLNTGELFF	TGTGCCAGCAGCTTGCGGGGACTGAACACCGGGGAGCTGTTTTTT
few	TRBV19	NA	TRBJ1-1	CASSIDAGVGTEAFF	TGTGCCAGTAGTATAGATGCAGGGGTCGGGACTGAAGCTTTCTTT
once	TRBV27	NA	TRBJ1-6	CASRILADNRNSPLHF	TGTGCCAGCCGAATTCTAGCGGACAACCGTAATTCACCCCTCCACTTT
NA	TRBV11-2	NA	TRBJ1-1	CASSLERAGNTEAFF	TGTGCCAGCAGCTTAGAACGGGCGGGGAACACTGAAGCTTTCTTT
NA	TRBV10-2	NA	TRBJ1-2	CASRATGLHGYTF	TGCGCCAGCAGGGCTACAGGGTTGCATGGCTACACCTTC
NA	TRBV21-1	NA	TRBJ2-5	CVRRGGETQYF	TGTGTGCGAAGGGGCGGTGAGACCCAGTACTTC
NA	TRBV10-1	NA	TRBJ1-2	CASSDGYYGYTF	TGCGCCAGCAGTGACGGGTACTATGGCTACACCTTC
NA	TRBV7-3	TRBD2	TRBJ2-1	CASSLMPPGSGRSSYNEQFF	TGTGCCAGCAGCTTGATGCCCCCGGGTAGCGGGCGAAGCTCCTACAATGAGCAGTTCTTC
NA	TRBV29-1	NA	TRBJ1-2	CSVDFVGGASIYGYTF	TGCAGCGTTGACTTTGTAGGGGGAGCGTCTATCTATGGCTACACCTTC
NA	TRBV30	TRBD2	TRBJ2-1	CAWSVRTSGAYLSSYNEQFF	TGTGCCTGGAGCGTCCGGACTAGCGGGGCTTACTTAAGCTCCTACAATGAGCAGTTCTTC
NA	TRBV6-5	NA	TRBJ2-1	CASRPSLGTHNEQFF	TGTGCCAGCAGACCCTCACTAGGCACACACAATGAGCAGTTCTTC
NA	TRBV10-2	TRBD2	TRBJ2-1	CASSVGGGRYNEQFF	TGCGCCAGCAGTGTGGGCGGGGGACGTTACAATGAGCAGTTCTTC
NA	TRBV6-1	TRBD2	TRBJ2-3	CASTRAGGLTDTQYF	TGTGCCAGCACCAGAGCGGGGGGACTCACAGATACGCAGTATTTT
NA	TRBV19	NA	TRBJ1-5	CASSPGGNQPQHF	TGTGCCAGTAGTCCGGGGGGCAATCAGCCCCAGCATTTT
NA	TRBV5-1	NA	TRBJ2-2	CASSLVPGSNTGELFF	TGCGCCAGCAGCTTGGTTCCGGGGTCGAACACCGGGGAGCTGTTTTTT
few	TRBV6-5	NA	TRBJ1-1	CASSPTGNTEAFF	TGTGCCAGCAGCCCGACGGGAAACACTGAAGCTTTCTTT
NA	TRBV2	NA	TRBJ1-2	CASSDGTSLRGYTF	TGTGCCAGCAGTGACGGGACTTCTCTTCGGGGCTACACCTTC
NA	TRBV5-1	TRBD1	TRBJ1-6	CASRLATGGANSPLHF	TGCGCCAGCAGGCTTGCGACAGGGGGCGCGAATTCACCCCTCCACTTT
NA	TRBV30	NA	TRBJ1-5	CAWSVVGGNQPQHF	TGTGCCTGGAGTGTGGTCGGTGGCAATCAGCCCCAGCATTTT
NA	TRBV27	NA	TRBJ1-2	CASSLSGQGRNYGYTF	TGTGCCAGCAGTTTATCGGGGCAGGGAAGGAACTATGGCTACACCTTC
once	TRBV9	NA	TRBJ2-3	CASSVASGITDTQYF	TGTGCCAGCAGCGTAGCTTCGGGGATCACAGATACGCAGTATTTT
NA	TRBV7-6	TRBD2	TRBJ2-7	CASSLSGGGAYEQYF	TGTGCCAGCAGCTTAAGTGGCGGGGGGGCCTACGAGCAGTACTTC
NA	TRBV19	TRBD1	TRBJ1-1	CASSILGQGGSEAFF	TGTGCCAGTAGTATCCTGGGACAGGGCGGGAGTGAAGCTTTCTTT
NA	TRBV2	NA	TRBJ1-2	CASSGTRVYGYTF	TGTGCCAGCAGTGGGACACGGGTCTATGGCTACACCTTC
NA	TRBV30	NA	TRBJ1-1	CAWTRGANTEAFF	TGTGCCTGGACTCGGGGTGCGAACACTGAAGCTTTCTTT
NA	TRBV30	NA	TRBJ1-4	CAWSSLTGRAEKLFF	TGTGCCTGGAGTTCATTGACAGGTCGTGCGGAAAAACTGTTTTTT
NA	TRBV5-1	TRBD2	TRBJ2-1	CASSLELAGADEQFF	TGCGCCAGCAGCTTGGAACTAGCGGGGGCCGATGAGCAGTTCTTC
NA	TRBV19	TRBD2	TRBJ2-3	CASSTLAGSLPDTQYF	TGTGCCAGTAGTACACTAGCGGGGTCCCTCCCAGATACGCAGTATTTT
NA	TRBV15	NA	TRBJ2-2	CATSRDQSRGRTGELFF	TGTGCCACCAGCAGAGATCAAAGCAGGGGAAGAACCGGGGAGCTGTTTTTT
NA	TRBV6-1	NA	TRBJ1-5	CASSEMGYPGVLYSNQPQHF	TGTGCCAGCAGTGAAATGGGTTATCCGGGAGTTCTTTATAGCAATCAGCCCCAGCATTTT
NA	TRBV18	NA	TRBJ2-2	CASSPRLLDTGELFF	TGTGCCAGCTCACCGAGACTTTTGGACACCGGGGAGCTGTTTTTT
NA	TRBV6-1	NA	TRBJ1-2	CASSEGSYGYTF	TGTGCCAGCAGTGAAGGCAGCTATGGCTACACCTTC
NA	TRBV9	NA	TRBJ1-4	CASSVGPGGYEKLFF	TGTGCCAGCAGCGTAGGCCCTGGGGGGTATGAAAAACTGTTTTTT
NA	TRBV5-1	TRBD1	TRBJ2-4	CASTSGTGTKNIQYF	TGCGCCAGCACTTCCGGGACAGGGACCAAAAACATTCAGTACTTC
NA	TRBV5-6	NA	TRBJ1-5	CASSWRQDRSNQPQHF	TGTGCCAGCAGCTGGAGACAGGACCGGAGCAATCAGCCCCAGCATTTT
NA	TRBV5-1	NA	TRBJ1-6	CASSLGQIDSPLHF	TGCGCCAGCAGCTTGGGACAGATAGATTCACCCCTCCACTTT
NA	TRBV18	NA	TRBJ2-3	CASSPLAQGGTDTQYF	TGTGCCAGCTCACCACTCGCTCAGGGTGGCACAGATACGCAGTATTTT
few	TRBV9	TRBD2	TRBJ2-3	CASSVGLAGVSTDTQYF	TGTGCCAGCAGCGTGGGACTAGCGGGGGTCAGCACAGATACGCAGTATTTT
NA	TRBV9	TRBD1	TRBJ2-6	CASSVASRGTISGANVLTF	TGTGCCAGCAGCGTAGCCTCCAGGGGGACCATCTCTGGGGCCAACGTCCTGACTTTC
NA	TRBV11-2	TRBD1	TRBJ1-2	CASSSLRTGGGYTF	TGTGCCAGCAGCTCACTCAGGACAGGGGGTGGCTACACCTTC